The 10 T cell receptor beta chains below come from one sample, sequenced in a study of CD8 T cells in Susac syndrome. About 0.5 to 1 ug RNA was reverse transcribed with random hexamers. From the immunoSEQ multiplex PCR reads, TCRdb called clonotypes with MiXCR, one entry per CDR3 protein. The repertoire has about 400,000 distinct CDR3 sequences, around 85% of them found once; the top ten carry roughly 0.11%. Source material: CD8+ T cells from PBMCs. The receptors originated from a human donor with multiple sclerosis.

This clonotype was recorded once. The CDR3 DNA follows: TGTGCCATCAGTGATTACGGGACAGACCTCAATCAGCCCCAGCATTTT. Protein: CAISDYGTDLNQPQHF. V is TRBV10-3 and J is TRBJ1-5; 7 bases line up with TRBD1. Germline CDR1 reads ENHRY; CDR2 reads SYGVKD. The junction had 8 bases not matched to a gene; V was cut back by 3 bases and J by 3 bases. The CDR3 is 16 amino acids.

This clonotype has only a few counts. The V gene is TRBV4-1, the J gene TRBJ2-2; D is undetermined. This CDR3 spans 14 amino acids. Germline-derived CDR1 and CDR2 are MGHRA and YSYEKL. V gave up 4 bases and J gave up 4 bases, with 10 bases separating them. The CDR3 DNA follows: TGCGCCAGCAGCCCTTGGGAACCCACCGGGGAGCTGTTTTTT. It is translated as CASSPWEPTGELFF.

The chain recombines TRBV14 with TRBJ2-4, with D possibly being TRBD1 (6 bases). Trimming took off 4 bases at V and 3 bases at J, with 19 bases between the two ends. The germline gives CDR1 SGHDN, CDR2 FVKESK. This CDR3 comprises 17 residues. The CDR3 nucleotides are TGTGCCAGCAGCCCCAGTCAGGGGCCTGTTGGCAAAAACATTCAGTACTTC. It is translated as CASSPSQGPVGKNIQYF.

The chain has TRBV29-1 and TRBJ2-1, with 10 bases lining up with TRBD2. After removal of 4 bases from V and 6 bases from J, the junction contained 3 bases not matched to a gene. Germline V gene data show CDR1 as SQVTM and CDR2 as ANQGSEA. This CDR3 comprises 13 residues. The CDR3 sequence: CSVALAGVNEQFF. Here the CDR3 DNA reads TGCAGCGTTGCGCTAGCGGGAGTCAATGAGCAGTTCTTC.

This CDR3 is CASRPTPFSPSWGYTF. The CDR3 nucleotides read TGTGCCAGCAGACCAACACCTTTCTCCCCTAGTTGGGGCTACACCTTC. The chain links TRBV7-2 to TRBJ1-2, with D hard to call. Trimming left V 6 bases short and J 8 bases short, with 25 bases between. Germline CDR1 reads SGHTA; CDR2 reads FQGNSA. The CDR3 loop spans 16 amino acids.

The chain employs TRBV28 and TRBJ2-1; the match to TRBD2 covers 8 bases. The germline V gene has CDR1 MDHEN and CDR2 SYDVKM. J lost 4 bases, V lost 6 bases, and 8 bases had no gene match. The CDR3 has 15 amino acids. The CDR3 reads CASSPQREMYNEQFF. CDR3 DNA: TGTGCCAGCAGCCCACAGCGGGAGATGTACAATGAGCAGTTCTTC.

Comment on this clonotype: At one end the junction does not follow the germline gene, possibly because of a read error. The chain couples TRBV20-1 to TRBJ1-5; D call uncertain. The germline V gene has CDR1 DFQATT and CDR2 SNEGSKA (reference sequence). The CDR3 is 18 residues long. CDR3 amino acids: CSAGDDPPSGYSNQPQHF. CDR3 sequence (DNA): TGCAGTGCTGGAGATGACCCCCCCTCAGGATATAGCAATCAGCCCCAGCATTTT.

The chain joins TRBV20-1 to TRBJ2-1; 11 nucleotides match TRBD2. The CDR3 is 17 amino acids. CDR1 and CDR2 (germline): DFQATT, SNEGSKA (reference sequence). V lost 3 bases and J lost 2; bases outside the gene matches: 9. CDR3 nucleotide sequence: TGCAGTGCTAGGGGTCCCGGGACTAGCGGACCCTACAATGAGCAGTTCTTC. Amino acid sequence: CSARGPGTSGPYNEQFF.

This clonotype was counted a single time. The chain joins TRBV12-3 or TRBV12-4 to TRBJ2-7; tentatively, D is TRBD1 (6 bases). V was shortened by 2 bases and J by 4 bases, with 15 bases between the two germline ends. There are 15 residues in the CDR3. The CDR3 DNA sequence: TGTGCCAGCAGTTTAAAGGCAGGGGCTACTTACGAGCAGTACTTC. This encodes CASSLKAGATYEQYF.

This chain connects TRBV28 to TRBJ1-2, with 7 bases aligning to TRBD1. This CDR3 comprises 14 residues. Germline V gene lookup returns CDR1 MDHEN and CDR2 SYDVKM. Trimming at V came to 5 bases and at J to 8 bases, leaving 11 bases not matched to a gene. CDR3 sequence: CASSQITGERGYTF. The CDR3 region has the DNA TGTGCCAGCAGTCAAATTACAGGGGAGCGGGGCTACACCTTC.